This T cell receptor beta chain is drawn from a study of technical replicates of blood from a handful of donors. Clones were read by immunoSEQ multiplex PCR, and TCRdb kept only the in-frame ones, dropping some. The sample holds about 80,000 clones, less than 95% seen once. V lost 5 bases, J lost 7 bases, and 11 bases lay in between. CDR1 is SGHTA, CDR2 FQGNSA, per germline. The CDR3 consists of 13 residues. The sequenced sample consisted of T cells isolated from PBMCs. The clonotype originates from a human donor in good health. This chain links TRBV7-2 with TRBJ2-2; tentatively, D is TRBD2 (5 bases). The CDR3 DNA sequence: TGTGCCAGCAGCGGCGGGCCTGTCGGGGAGCTGTTTTTT. The encoded protein is CASSGGPVGELFF.